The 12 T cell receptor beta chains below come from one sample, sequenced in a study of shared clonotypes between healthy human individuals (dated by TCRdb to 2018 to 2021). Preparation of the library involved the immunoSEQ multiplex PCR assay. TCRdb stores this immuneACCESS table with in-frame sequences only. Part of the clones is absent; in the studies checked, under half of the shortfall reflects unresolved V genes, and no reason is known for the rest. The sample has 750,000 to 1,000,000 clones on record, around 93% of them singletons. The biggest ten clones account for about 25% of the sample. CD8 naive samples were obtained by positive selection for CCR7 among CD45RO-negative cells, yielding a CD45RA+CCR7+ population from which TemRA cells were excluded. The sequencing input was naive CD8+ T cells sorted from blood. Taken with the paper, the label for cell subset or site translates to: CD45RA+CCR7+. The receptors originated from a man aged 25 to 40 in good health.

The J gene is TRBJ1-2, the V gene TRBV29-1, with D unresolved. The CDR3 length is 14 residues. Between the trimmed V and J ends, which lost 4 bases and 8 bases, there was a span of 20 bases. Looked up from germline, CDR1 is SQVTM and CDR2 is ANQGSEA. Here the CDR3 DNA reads TGCAGCGTTGGGCGGACCGGCAAAAAGGGAGGCTACACCTTC. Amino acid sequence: CSVGRTGKKGGYTF.

The CDR3 coding sequence is TGTGCCAGCAGCTCCCGGGACAGTCCCTACGAGCAGTACTTC. The encoded protein is CASSSRDSPYEQYF. The chain is built from TRBV5-6 and TRBJ2-7; 7 bases match TRBD1. From germline, CDR1 is SGHDT and CDR2 YYEEEE. The junction had 5 bases not matched to a gene; V was cut back by 3 bases and J by 2 bases. The length of the CDR3 is 14 residues.

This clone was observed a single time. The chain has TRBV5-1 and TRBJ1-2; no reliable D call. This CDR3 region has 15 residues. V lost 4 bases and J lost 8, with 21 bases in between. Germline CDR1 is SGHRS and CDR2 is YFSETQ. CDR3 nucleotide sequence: TGCGCCAGCAGCGCGGACGGGCCCGCCTTGGAGGGCTACACCTTC. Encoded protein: CASSADGPALEGYTF. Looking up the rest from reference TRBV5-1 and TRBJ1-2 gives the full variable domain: KAGVTQTPRYLIKTRGQQVTLSCSPISGHRSVSWYQQTPGQGLQFLFEYFSETQRNKGNFPGRFSGRQFSNSRSEMNVSTLELGDSALYLCASSADGPALEGYTFGSGTRLTVV.

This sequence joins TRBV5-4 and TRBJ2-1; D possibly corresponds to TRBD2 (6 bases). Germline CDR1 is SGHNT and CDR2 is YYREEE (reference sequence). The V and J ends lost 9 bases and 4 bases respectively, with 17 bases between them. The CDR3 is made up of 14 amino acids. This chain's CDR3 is CATMEGDLYNEQFF. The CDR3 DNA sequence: TGTGCCACCATGGAGGGAGACCTTTACAATGAGCAGTTCTTC.

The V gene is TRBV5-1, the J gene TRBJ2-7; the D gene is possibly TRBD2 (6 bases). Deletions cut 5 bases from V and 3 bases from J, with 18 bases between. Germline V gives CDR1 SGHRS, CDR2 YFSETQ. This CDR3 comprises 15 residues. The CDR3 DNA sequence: TGCGCCAGCAGTCCGCTGGGGGAGGAGCGCTACGAGCAGTACTTC. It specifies CASSPLGEERYEQYF.

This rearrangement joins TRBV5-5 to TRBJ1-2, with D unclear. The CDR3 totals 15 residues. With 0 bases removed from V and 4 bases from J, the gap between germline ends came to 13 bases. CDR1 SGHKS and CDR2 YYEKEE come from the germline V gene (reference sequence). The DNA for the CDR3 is TGTGCCAGCAGCTTGGAATACACTGACCTCTATGGCTACACCTTC. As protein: CASSLEYTDLYGYTF.

CDR3 DNA sequence: TGTGCCAGCAGTTACAAACGGGAGGTCGGCGGGGAGCTGTTTTTT. Its translation is CASSYKREVGGELFF. This sequence joins TRBV6-6 and TRBJ2-2; TRBD2 matches 7 bases. Germline CDR1 MNHNY, CDR2 SVGAGI (reference sequence). The junction had 7 bases not matched to a gene; V was cut back by 2 bases and J by 7 bases. CDR3 size: 15 residues.

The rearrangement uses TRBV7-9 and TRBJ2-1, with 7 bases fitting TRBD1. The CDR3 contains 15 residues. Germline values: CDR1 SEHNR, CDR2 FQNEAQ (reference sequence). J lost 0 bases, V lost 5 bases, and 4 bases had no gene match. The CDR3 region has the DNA TGTGCCAGCAGCGGGGACAGCCTCTCCTACAATGAGCAGTTCTTC. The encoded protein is CASSGDSLSYNEQFF.

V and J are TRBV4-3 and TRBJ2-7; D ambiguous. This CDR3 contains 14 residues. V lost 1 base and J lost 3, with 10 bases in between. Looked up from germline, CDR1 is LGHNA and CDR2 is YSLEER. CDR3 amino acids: CASSQGATGYEQYF. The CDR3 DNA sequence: TGCGCCAGCAGCCAAGGGGCAACGGGCTACGAGCAGTACTTC.

The CDR3 protein is CASSLGPFYEQYF. The DNA of the CDR3 is TGTGCCAGCAGCTTGGGTCCATTCTACGAGCAGTACTTC. The chain has TRBV5-6 and TRBJ2-7; D ambiguous. The germline CDR1 and CDR2 sequences are SGHDT and YYEEEE. The CDR3 covers 13 residues. V was trimmed by 0 bases and J by 3 bases, leaving 7 bases between them.

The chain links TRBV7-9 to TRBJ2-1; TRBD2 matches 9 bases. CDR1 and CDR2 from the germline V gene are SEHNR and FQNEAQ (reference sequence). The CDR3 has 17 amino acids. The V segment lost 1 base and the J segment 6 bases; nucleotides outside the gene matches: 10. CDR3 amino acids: CASSLVLAGQVSNEQFF. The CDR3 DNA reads TGTGCCAGCAGCTTAGTCCTAGCGGGGCAAGTATCCAATGAGCAGTTCTTC.

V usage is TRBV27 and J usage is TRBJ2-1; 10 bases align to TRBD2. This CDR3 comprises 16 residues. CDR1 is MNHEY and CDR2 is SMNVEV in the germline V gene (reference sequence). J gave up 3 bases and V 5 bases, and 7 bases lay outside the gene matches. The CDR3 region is CASSTLAGIHYNEQFF. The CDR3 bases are TGTGCCAGCAGTACACTAGCGGGAATTCACTACAATGAGCAGTTCTTC.